The 32 T cell receptor beta chains presented below share a single source sample, sequenced in a study of T cell responses to AZD1222 COVID-19 vaccine. The repertoire was sequenced with immunoSEQ multiplex PCR; TCRdb's copy has only in-frame clones and lacks some. The sample records about 110,000 clones, about nine tenths being singletons. The sequencing here drew on peripheral blood, taken 28 days after the second AZD1222 dose. These receptors came from an adult who received the AZD1222 COVID-19 vaccine.

The rearrangement links TRBV25-1 to TRBJ1-5; D might be TRBD1 (5 bases). CDR1 and CDR2 (germline): MGHDK, SYGVNS. This CDR3 is built from 14 residues. V lost 5 bases and J 3 bases, leaving 11 bases between the germline ends. As DNA, the CDR3 is TGTGCCAGCAGTCAGGGTACACCCAATCAGCCCCAGCATTTT. Translated: CASSQGTPNQPQHF.

The chain couples TRBV7-2 to TRBJ2-1, with unresolved D. Deletions cut 10 bases from V and 10 bases from J, with 17 bases between. The CDR3 is 12 amino acids. The germline V gene encodes CDR1 SGHTA and CDR2 FQGNSA. DNA of the CDR3: TGTGCCACCCAGCTTATGGCCATCGAGCAGTTCTTC. Its protein product is CATQLMAIEQFF.

This clone was recorded once. The genes are TRBV18 and TRBJ2-1; no definite D call. This CDR3 has 12 amino acids. Germline V lookup: CDR1 KGHSH, CDR2 LQKENI. Trimming pared 5 bases from V and 6 bases from J, leaving 8 bases between. The CDR3 protein is CASSGPINEQFF. Here the CDR3 DNA reads TGTGCCAGCTCAGGACCAATCAATGAGCAGTTCTTC.

The DNA for the CDR3 is TGTGCCAGCAGACGGGACACGAACTTGGAGCTGTTTTTT. Translated, it gives CASRRDTNLELFF. V and J are TRBV5-8 and TRBJ2-2; TRBD1 is a possible D gene (6 bases). V was cut by 5 bases and J by 10 bases, with 15 bases left in between. The CDR3 is 13 residues long. Germline-derived CDR1 and CDR2 are SGHTS and YDEGEE.

The chain couples TRBV7-2 to TRBJ1-4; D gene unclear. The CDR3 totals 15 residues. Germline CDR1 is SGHTA and CDR2 is FQGNSA. V lost 5 bases and J 2 bases, leaving 12 bases between the germline ends. DNA for the CDR3: TGTGCCAGCAGCCCCGGGCCGGTGACTAATGAAAAACTGTTTTTT. It specifies CASSPGPVTNEKLFF.

The chain joins TRBV6-6 to TRBJ1-5, with D unclear. The CDR3 runs to 14 residues. Trimming left V 7 bases short and J 3 bases short, with 13 bases between. Germline-derived CDR1 and CDR2 are MNHNY and SVGAGI (reference sequence). CDR3 region: CASTQPGNNQPQHF. The CDR3 coding sequence is TGTGCCAGCACCCAGCCCGGGAACAATCAGCCCCAGCATTTT.

The chain links TRBV27 to TRBJ1-1; D is ambiguous. Per the germline V gene, CDR1 is MNHEY and CDR2 is SMNVEV (reference sequence). Deletions cut 2 bases from V and 5 bases from J, with 15 bases between. The CDR3 runs to 15 residues. The CDR3 is CASSLVPSGRTEAFF. DNA for the CDR3: TGTGCCAGCAGTTTAGTTCCTTCGGGCAGAACTGAAGCTTTCTTT.

CDR3 loop: CASSLGLDQTQYF. For the CDR3, the DNA is TGTGCCAGCAGCCTGGGACTAGACCAGACCCAGTACTTC. The chain joins TRBV5-4 to TRBJ2-5; 8 bases fit TRBD2. Unmatched junction bases numbered 5, after V lost 4 bases and J lost 6 bases. The length of the CDR3 is 13 residues. CDR1 is SGHNT and CDR2 is YYREEE in the germline V gene (reference sequence).

This chain links TRBV5-6 with TRBJ1-4; no definite D call. Germline loops: CDR1 SGHDT, CDR2 YYEEEE. Trimming cost V 5 bases and J 2 bases, with 10 bases left between them. The CDR3 spans 14 residues. DNA of the CDR3: TGTGCCAGCAGGGTACAGTATACTAATGAAAAACTGTTTTTT. Amino acids: CASRVQYTNEKLFF. Based on the CDR3 plus reference TRBV5-6 and TRBJ1-4, the full variable domain is DAGVTQSPTHLIKTRGQQVTLRCSPKSGHDTVSWYQQALGQGPQFIFQYYEEEERQRGNFPDRFSGHQFPNYSSELNVNALLLGDSALYLCASRVQYTNEKLFFGSGTQLSVL.

V and J are TRBV5-4 and TRBJ2-5; 13 nucleotides align to TRBD2. Germline CDR1 and CDR2: SGHNT and YYREEE (reference sequence). V trimming: 3 bases; J trimming: 4 bases; junction bases outside the gene matches: 9. This CDR3 has 17 amino acids. CDR3 nucleotides: TGTGCCAGCAGCTGGCCCACTAGCGGGGGGGCCGTAGAGACCCAGTACTTC. Translation: CASSWPTSGGAVETQYF.

This clone was seen just once. This rearrangement joins TRBV6-2 or TRBV6-3 to TRBJ1-6; tentative D call: TRBD1 (6 bases). The germline CDR1 and CDR2 sequences are MNHEY and SVGEGT. The CDR3 covers 15 residues. V was clipped by 0 bases and J by 8 bases, with 11 bases between them. This chain's CDR3 is CASSYSSGDYSPLHF. CDR3 coding DNA: TGTGCCAGCAGTTACTCGTCAGGGGACTATTCACCCCTCCACTTT.

This sequence joins TRBV6-4 and TRBJ1-5; D is unclear. V lost 0 bases to trimming and J lost 1 base, with 16 bases between them. Germline V gives CDR1 MRHNA, CDR2 SNTAGT. The CDR3 is 18 amino acids. CDR3 in amino acids: CASSDSAARKGSNQPQHF. In DNA, the CDR3 is TGTGCCAGCAGTGACTCGGCAGCCCGTAAAGGGAGCAATCAGCCCCAGCATTTT.

This clone was picked up a small number of times. V gene TRBV2 combines with J gene TRBJ2-1, with a possible D match to TRBD2 (5 bases). Per the germline V gene, CDR1 is SNHLY and CDR2 is FYNNEI. V lost 6 bases and J lost 7, with 25 bases in between. This CDR3 is 17 amino acids long. The CDR3 sequence: CASSPSTVTGWRNEQFF. CDR3 sequence (DNA): TGTGCCAGCAGCCCGTCCACGGTGACGGGGTGGCGTAATGAGCAGTTCTTC.

This clone has only a few counts. This rearrangement joins TRBV6-4 to TRBJ2-3; D tentatively reads TRBD1 or TRBD2 (5 bases each). Germline CDR1 MRHNA, CDR2 SNTAGT. V was pared by 5 bases and J by 1 base, with 13 bases between. The CDR3 is 15 amino acids. The chain's CDR3 is CASSRDPGGTDTQYF. CDR3 coding DNA: TGTGCCAGCAGTCGGGACCCCGGGGGCACAGATACGCAGTATTTT.

The V and J genes are TRBV27 and TRBJ2-1; 9 bases fit TRBD1. Germline-derived CDR1 and CDR2 are MNHEY and SMNVEV (reference sequence). The CDR3 is 16 amino acids. Trimming at V came to 1 base and at J to 8 bases, leaving 9 bases not matched to a gene. The CDR3, as DNA: TGTGCCAGCAGTTTATTAAGCTCGGGACAGGGATATGAGCAGTTCTTC. Protein sequence: CASSLLSSGQGYEQFF.

The chain uses TRBV5-8 and TRBJ2-3; perhaps TRBD2 as D (5 bases). The V gene's germline CDR1 is SGHTS and CDR2 YDEGEE. V lost 2 bases, J lost 1 base, and 8 bases lay in between. The CDR3 extends over 14 amino acids. DNA for the CDR3: TGTGCCAGCAGCTTAATGAGGGGCACAGATACGCAGTATTTT. This translates into CASSLMRGTDTQYF.

The J gene is TRBJ2-2, the V gene TRBV19, with 9 bases identical to TRBD1. The length of the CDR3 is 15 residues. The trim removed 4 bases at V and 9 bases at J, leaving 9 bases unmatched. Germline V gives CDR1 LNHDA, CDR2 SQIVND (reference sequence). This CDR3 reads CASSTKRTGVRELFF. CDR3 nucleotides: TGTGCCAGTAGTACGAAACGGACAGGGGTCCGGGAGCTGTTTTTT.

The chain employs TRBV25-1 and TRBJ1-5; D remains ambiguous. This CDR3 has 11 amino acids. Trimming took 8 bases from V and 7 from J, leaving 9 bases between them. CDR1 is MGHDK and CDR2 is SYGVNS in the germline V gene. CDR3 in DNA: TGTGCCAGCCCCCCCGGCCAGCCCCAGCATTTT. Protein: CASPPGQPQHF.

The J gene is TRBJ1-1, the V gene TRBV6-2 or TRBV6-3; 7 bases fit TRBD1. The CDR3 covers 14 residues. J lost 2 bases, V lost 4 bases, and 4 bases had no gene match. Germline V gene lookup returns CDR1 MNHEY and CDR2 SVGEGT. CDR3 in amino acids: CASSWGTVNTEAFF. CDR3 in DNA: TGTGCCAGCAGTTGGGGGACAGTTAACACTGAAGCTTTCTTT.

The rearrangement joins TRBV6-1 to TRBJ1-3; D gene ambiguous. The V end was cut by 2 bases, the J end by 0 bases, with 8 bases between. This CDR3 spans 15 amino acids. Germline-derived CDR1 and CDR2 are MNHNS and SASEGT. CDR3 sequence: CASSETSNSGNTIYF. The CDR3 bases are TGTGCCAGCAGTGAAACAAGCAACTCTGGAAACACCATATATTTT.

The chain combines TRBV7-2 with TRBJ2-7, with unresolved D. CDR3 size: 15 residues. CDR1 and CDR2 from the germline V gene are SGHTA and FQGNSA. Deletions cut 1 base from V and 0 bases from J, with 10 bases between. DNA of the CDR3: TGTGCCAGCAGCTTAGGGCCAGGAAACTCCTACGAGCAGTACTTC. This gives the protein CASSLGPGNSYEQYF.

This clone was observed once. V gene TRBV6-2 or TRBV6-3 combines with J gene TRBJ2-5, with 10 nucleotides matching TRBD1. The ends lost 2 bases at V and 5 bases at J; junction bases unmatched: 2. This CDR3 is 14 amino acids long. The germline CDR1 and CDR2 sequences are MNHEY and SVGEGT. The CDR3 nucleotides are TGTGCCAGCAGTTACGGGGACAGGGGTGAGACCCAGTACTTC. Its protein is CASSYGDRGETQYF.

This chain connects TRBV7-9 to TRBJ2-5; perhaps TRBD1 as D (6 bases). Looked up from germline, CDR1 is SEHNR and CDR2 is FQNEAQ (reference sequence). The CDR3 covers 14 residues. The V end lost 1 base, the J end lost 7 bases, and 13 bases lay between the germline ends. CDR3 residues: CASSLVSGDGTQYF. Written as DNA, the CDR3 is TGTGCCAGCAGCTTAGTCTCAGGGGACGGGACCCAGTACTTC.

The V gene is TRBV2, the J gene TRBJ2-5; either TRBD1 or TRBD2 may supply D (5 bases each). Germline values: CDR1 SNHLY, CDR2 FYNNEI. CDR3 length: 14 amino acids. With 4 bases removed from V and 1 base from J, the gap between germline ends came to 10 bases. The CDR3 DNA is TGTGCCAGCAGTGGGAGGACATTCCAAGAGACCCAGTACTTC. Translating gives CASSGRTFQETQYF.

V is TRBV9 and J is TRBJ1-6, with no clear D. The CDR3 length is 16 residues. Germline loops: CDR1 SGDLS, CDR2 YYNGEE. Trimming cost V 3 bases and J 0 bases, with 10 bases left between them. CDR3 sequence reads: CASSAFPSSYNSPLHF. The CDR3 DNA is TGTGCCAGCAGCGCATTTCCGAGCTCCTATAATTCACCCCTCCACTTT. The full variable domain, its missing parts supplied by reference TRBV9 and TRBJ1-6, is DSGVTQTPKHLITATGQRVTLRCSPRSGDLSVYWYQQSLDQGLQFLIQYYNGEERAKGNILERFSAQQFPDLHSELNLSSLELGDSALYFCASSAFPSSYNSPLHFGNGTRLTVT.

The chain has TRBV11-2 and TRBJ2-2, with TRBD2 as a possible D gene (6 bases). The germline V and J ends were trimmed by 1 base and 8 bases, with 17 bases remaining between them. This CDR3 has 16 amino acids. Looked up from germline, CDR1 is SGHAT and CDR2 is FQNNGV. CDR3 sequence reads: CASSLGDFLSVGELFF. CDR3 coding DNA: TGTGCCAGCAGCTTAGGGGACTTCCTATCGGTTGGGGAGCTGTTTTTT.

The chain joins TRBV5-1 to TRBJ2-5, with a tentative D call TRBD1 (5 bases). Germline-derived CDR1 and CDR2 are SGHRS and YFSETQ. This CDR3 is built from 14 residues. V was clipped by 0 bases and J by 5 bases, with 11 bases between them. The DNA for the CDR3 is TGCGCCAGCAGCTTGGAGGCAGGGATGGAGACCCAGTACTTC. Protein sequence: CASSLEAGMETQYF.

The V and J genes are TRBV3-1 (or the pseudogene TRBV3-2) and TRBJ1-2, with 9 bases lining up with TRBD1. This CDR3 spans 15 amino acids. V shed 1 base, J shed 4 bases, and the junction held 4 bases outside the gene matches. Germline values: CDR1 LGHDT, CDR2 YNNKEL (reference sequence). The CDR3 DNA follows: TGTGCCAGCAGCCAAGCTGGGACAGGGACCTATGGCTACACCTTC. Its translation is CASSQAGTGTYGYTF.

The chain combines TRBV12-3 or TRBV12-4 with TRBJ2-2; D is perhaps TRBD2 (5 bases). The V gene lost 6 bases and the J gene lost 10 bases, with 12 bases spanning the gap. CDR3 size: 12 residues. The CDR3 DNA is TGTGCCAGCAGATTACGGGAAAAGGAGCTGTTTTTT. Protein sequence: CASRLREKELFF.

This rearrangement joins TRBV25-1 to TRBJ1-4; no firm D call. Trimming cost V 6 bases and J 5 bases, with 4 bases left between them. The CDR3 has 11 residues. Germline-derived CDR1 and CDR2 are MGHDK and SYGVNS. This CDR3 is CASRGNEKLFF. The CDR3 bases are TGTGCCAGCAGGGGGAATGAAAAACTGTTTTTT. The variable domain in full, with the rest retrieved from reference TRBV25-1 and TRBJ1-4, is EADIYQTPRYLVIGTGKKITLECSQTMGHDKMYWYQQDPGMELHLIHYSYGVNSTEKGDLSSESTVSRIRTEHFPLTLESARPSHTSQYLCASRGNEKLFFGSGTQLSVL.

The sample holds one count of this clone. The chain links TRBV7-9 to TRBJ1-6; possible D gene TRBD1, 5 bases. From germline, CDR1 is SEHNR and CDR2 FQNEAQ (reference sequence). The CDR3 length is 17 residues. Trimming removed 1 base from V and 0 bases from J, with 10 bases in between. This CDR3 is CASSLEGRSSYNSPLHF. CDR3 DNA: TGTGCCAGCAGCTTAGAGGGGCGGAGCTCCTATAATTCACCCCTCCACTTT.

This clone came up a few times. The gene calls are TRBV7-2 and TRBJ2-2, with D possibly being TRBD1 (6 bases). Germline loops: CDR1 SGHTA, CDR2 FQGNSA. This CDR3 has 15 residues. V lost 7 bases and J lost 3, with 15 bases in between. The CDR3 reads CASKSGARDTGELFF. The CDR3 region has the DNA TGTGCCAGCAAATCAGGGGCCCGGGACACCGGGGAGCTGTTTTTT.